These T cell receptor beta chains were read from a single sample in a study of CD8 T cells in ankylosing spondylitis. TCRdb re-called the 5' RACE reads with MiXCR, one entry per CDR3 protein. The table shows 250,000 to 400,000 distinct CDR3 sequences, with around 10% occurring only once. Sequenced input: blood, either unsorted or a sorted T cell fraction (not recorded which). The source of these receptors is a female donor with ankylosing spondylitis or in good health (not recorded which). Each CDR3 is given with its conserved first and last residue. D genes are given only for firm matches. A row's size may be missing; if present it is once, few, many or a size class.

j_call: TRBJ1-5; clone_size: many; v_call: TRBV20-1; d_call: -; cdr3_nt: TGCAGTGCTAGAGATCAGAATAGCAATCAGCCCCAGCATTTT; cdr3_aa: CSARDQNSNQPQHF
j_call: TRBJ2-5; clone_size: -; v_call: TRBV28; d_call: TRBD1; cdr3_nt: TGTGCCAGCAGTCCCCCCCTCGGACAGGGGCGGGAGACCCAGTACTTC; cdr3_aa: CASSPPLGQGRETQYF
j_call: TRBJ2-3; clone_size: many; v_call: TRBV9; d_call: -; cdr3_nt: TGTGCCAGCAGCGTATCCGGAAGGAGGGGGGGGGCAGATACGCAGTATTTT; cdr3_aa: CASSVSGRRGGADTQYF
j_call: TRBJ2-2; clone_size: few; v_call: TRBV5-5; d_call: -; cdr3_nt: TGTGCCAGCAGCTTTGAGGTGAACAGCTACACCGGGGAGCTGTTTTTT; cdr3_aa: CASSFEVNSYTGELFF
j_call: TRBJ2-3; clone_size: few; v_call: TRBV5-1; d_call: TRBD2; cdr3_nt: TGCGCCAGCGGGACTAGCGACGACACAGATACGCAGTATTTT; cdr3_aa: CASGTSDDTDTQYF
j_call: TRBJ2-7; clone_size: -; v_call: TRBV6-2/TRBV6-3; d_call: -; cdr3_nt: TGTGCCAGCAGTTCCTACACAATCGGCTACGAGCAGTACTTC; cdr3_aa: CASSSYTIGYEQYF
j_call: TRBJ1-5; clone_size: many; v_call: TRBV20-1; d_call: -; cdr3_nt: TGCAGTGCCTTTGGACAGTCTGGAGTTAGCAATCAGCCCCAGCATTTT; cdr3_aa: CSAFGQSGVSNQPQHF
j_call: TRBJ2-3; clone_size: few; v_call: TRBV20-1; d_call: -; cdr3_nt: TGCAGTGCCCACTCGGTGAGGATGTCAGATACGCAGTATTTT; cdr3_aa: CSAHSVRMSDTQYF
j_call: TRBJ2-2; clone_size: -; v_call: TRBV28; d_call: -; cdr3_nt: TGTGCCAGCAGTTTACGGGCTGGAGGAAACACCGGGGAGCTGTTTTTT; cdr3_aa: CASSLRAGGNTGELFF
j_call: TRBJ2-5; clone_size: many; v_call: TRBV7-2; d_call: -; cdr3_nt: TGTGCCAGCAGCTTTCCCTGGAACCAAGAGACCCAGTACTTC; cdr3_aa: CASSFPWNQETQYF
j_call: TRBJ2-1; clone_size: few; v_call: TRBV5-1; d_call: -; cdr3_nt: TGCGCCAGCAGCCTGGGGGGTACCGGCTGGAATGAGCAGTTCTTC; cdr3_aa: CASSLGGTGWNEQFF
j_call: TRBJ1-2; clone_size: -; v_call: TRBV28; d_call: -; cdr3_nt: TGTGCCAGCAGTTTATTTAGGACTAACTATGGCTCCACCTTC; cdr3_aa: CASSLFRTNYGSTF
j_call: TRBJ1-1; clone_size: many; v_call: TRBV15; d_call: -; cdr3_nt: TGTGCCACCAGCAGAGATCGGGTGGTAACCACTGAAGCTTTCTTT; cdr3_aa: CATSRDRVVTTEAFF
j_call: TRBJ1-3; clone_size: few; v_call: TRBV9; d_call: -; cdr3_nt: TGTGCCAGCAGCGAGGGGGGGGCCCCTGGAAACACCATATATTTT; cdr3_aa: CASSEGGAPGNTIYF
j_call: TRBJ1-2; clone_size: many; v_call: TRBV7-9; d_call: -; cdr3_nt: TGTGCCAGCAGCTCGAGCCTAGAGGGGGGCTATGGCTACACCTTC; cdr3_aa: CASSSSLEGGYGYTF
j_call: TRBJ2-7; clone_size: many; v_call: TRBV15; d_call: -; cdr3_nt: TGTGCCACCAGCAGAGATCCTGTCGGGACACAAGAGCAGTACTTC; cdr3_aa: CATSRDPVGTQEQYF